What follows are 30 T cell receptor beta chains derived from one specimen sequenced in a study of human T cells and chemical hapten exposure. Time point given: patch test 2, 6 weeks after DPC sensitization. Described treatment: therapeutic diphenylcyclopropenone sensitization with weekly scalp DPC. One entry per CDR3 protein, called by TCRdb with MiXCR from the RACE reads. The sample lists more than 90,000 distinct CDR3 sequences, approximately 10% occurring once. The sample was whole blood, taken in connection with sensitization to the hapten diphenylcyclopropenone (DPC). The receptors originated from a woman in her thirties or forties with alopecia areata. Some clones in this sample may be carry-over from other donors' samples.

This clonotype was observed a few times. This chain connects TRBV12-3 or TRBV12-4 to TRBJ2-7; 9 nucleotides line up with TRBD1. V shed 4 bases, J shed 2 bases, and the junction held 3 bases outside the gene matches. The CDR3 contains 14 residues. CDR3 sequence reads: CASSSTGGPYEQYF. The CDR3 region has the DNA TGTGCCAGCAGTTCGACAGGGGGACCCTACGAGCAGTACTTC.

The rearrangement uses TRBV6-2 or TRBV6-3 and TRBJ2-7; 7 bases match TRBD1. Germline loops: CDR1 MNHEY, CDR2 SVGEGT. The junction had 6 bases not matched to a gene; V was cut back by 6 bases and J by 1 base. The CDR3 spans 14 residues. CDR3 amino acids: CASSYQQGSYEQYF. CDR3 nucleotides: TGTGCCAGCAGCTATCAACAGGGGTCCTACGAGCAGTACTTC.

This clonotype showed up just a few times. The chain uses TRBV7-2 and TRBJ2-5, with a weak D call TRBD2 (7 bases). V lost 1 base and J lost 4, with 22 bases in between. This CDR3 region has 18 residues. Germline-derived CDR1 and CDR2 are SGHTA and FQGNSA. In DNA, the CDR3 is TGTGCCAGCAGCTTAGTTGGAACGGGGGGCAGGTTGCGAGAGACCCAGTACTTC. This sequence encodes CASSLVGTGGRLRETQYF.

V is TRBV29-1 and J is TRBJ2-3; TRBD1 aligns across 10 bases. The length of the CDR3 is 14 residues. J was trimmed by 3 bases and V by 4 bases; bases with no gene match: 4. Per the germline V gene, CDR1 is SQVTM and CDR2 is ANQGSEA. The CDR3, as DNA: TGCAGCGTTGGGAAGGGACAGGGGACAGATACGCAGTATTTT. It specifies CSVGKGQGTDTQYF.

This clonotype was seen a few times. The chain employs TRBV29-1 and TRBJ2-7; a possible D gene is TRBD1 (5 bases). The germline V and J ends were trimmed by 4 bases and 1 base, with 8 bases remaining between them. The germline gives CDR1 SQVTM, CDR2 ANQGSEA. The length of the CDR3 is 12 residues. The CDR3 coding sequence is TGCAGCGTTGCACGACAGTCCTACGAGCAGTACTTC. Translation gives CSVARQSYEQYF.

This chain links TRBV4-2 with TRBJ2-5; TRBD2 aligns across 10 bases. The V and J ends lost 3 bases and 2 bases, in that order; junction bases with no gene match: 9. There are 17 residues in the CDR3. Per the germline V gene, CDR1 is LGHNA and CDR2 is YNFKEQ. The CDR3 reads CASSHDLAGAFQETQYF. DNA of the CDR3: TGTGCCAGCAGCCATGATCTAGCGGGGGCCTTTCAAGAGACCCAGTACTTC.

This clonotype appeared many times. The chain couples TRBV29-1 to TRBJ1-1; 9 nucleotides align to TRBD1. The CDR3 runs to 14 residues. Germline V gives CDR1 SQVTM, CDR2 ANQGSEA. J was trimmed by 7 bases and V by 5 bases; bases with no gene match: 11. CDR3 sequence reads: CSVYETGTGYEAFF. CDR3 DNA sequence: TGCAGCGTTTATGAGACCGGGACAGGGTATGAAGCTTTCTTT. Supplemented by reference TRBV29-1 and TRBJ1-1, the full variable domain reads SAVISQKPSRDICQRGTSLTIQCQVDSQVTMMFWYRQQPGQSLTLIATANQGSEATYESGFVIDKFPISRPNLTFSTLTVSNMSPEDSSIYLCSVYETGTGYEAFFGQGTRLTVV.

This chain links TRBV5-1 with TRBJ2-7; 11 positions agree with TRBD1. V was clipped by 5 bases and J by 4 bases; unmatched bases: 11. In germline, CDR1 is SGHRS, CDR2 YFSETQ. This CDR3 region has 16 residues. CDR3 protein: CASRFGPGQGVYEQYF. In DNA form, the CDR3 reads TGCGCCAGCAGGTTTGGTCCGGGACAGGGGGTTTACGAGCAGTACTTC.

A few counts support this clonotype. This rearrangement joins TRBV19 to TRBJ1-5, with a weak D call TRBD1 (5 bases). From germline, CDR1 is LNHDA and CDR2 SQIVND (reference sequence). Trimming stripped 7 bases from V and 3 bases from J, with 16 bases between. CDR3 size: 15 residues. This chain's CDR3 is CASTPGQLINQPQHF. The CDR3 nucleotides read TGTGCCAGTACCCCGGGGCAGCTGATCAATCAGCCCCAGCATTTT.

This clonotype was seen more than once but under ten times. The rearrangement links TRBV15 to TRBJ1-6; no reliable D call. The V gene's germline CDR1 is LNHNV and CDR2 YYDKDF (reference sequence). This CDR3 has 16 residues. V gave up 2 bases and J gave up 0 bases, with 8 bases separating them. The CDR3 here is CATSRPGSSYNSPLHF. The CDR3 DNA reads TGTGCCACCAGCAGACCAGGCAGCTCCTATAATTCACCCCTCCACTTT.

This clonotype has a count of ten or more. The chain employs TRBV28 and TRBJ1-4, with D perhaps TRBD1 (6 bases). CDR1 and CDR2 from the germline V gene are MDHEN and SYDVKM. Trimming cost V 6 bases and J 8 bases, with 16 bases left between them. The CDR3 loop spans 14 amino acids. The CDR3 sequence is CASRLTGSGEKLFF. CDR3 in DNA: TGTGCCAGCAGGTTGACAGGCTCGGGCGAAAAACTGTTTTTT.

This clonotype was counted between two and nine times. In DNA, the CDR3 is TGCAGTGCTAGAGACTCGGCGCTTTACGAGCAGTACTTC. Amino acids: CSARDSALYEQYF. This chain links TRBV20-1 with TRBJ2-7; D gene ambiguous. The germline CDR1 and CDR2 sequences are DFQATT and SNEGSKA (reference sequence). V gave up 0 bases and J gave up 4 bases, with 10 bases separating them. The CDR3 totals 13 residues.

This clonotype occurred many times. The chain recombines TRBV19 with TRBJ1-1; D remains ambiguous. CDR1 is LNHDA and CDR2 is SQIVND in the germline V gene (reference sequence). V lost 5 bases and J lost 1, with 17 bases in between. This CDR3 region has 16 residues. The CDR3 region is CASSPAASRRNTEAFF. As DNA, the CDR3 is TGTGCCAGTAGTCCGGCGGCCTCTCGGCGGAACACTGAAGCTTTCTTT.

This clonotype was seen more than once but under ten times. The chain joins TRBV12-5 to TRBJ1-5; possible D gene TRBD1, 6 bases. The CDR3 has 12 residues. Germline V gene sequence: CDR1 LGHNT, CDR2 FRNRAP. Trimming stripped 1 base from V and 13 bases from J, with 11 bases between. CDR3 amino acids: CASGLEQGTQHF. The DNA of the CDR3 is TGTGCTAGTGGTTTGGAACAGGGCACTCAGCATTTT.

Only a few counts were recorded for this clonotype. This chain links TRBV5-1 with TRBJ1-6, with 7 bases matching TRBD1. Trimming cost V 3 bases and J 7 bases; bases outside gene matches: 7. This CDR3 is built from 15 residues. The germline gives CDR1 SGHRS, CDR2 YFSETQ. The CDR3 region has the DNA TGCGCCAGCAGCTCAAACAGGGGCCCGAATTCACCCCTCCACTTT. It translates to CASSSNRGPNSPLHF.

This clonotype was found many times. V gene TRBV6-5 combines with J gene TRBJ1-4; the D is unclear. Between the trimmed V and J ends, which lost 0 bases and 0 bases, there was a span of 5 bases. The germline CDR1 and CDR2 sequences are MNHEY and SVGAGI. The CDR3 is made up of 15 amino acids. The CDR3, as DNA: TGTGCCAGCAGTTACTCGCTTGCAACTAATGAAAAACTGTTTTTT. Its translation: CASSYSLATNEKLFF.

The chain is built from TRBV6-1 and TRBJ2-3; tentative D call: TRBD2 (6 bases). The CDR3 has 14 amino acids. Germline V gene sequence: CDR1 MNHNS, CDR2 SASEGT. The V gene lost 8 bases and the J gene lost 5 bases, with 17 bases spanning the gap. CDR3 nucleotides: TGTGCCAGCCACGAAGAGATGGGAGGAGATACGCAGTATTTT. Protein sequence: CASHEEMGGDTQYF.

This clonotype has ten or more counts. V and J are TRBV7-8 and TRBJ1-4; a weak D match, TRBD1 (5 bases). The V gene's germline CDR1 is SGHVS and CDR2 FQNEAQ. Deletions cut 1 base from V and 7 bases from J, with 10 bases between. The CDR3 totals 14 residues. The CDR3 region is CASSLGGLGEKLFF. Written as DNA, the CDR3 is TGTGCCAGCAGCTTAGGGGGCTTAGGTGAAAAACTGTTTTTT. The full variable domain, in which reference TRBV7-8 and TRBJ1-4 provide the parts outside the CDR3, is GAGVSQSPRYKVAKRGQDVALRCDPISGHVSLFWYQQALGQGPEFLTYFQNEAQLDKSGLPSDRFFAERPEGSVSTLKIQRTQQEDSAVYLCASSLGGLGEKLFFGSGTQLSVL.

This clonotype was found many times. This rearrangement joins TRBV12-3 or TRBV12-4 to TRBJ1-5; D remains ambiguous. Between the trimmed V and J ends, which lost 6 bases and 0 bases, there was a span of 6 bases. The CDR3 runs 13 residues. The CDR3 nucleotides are TGTGCCAGCAGCCAGGATAGCAATCAGCCCCAGCATTTT. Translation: CASSQDSNQPQHF.

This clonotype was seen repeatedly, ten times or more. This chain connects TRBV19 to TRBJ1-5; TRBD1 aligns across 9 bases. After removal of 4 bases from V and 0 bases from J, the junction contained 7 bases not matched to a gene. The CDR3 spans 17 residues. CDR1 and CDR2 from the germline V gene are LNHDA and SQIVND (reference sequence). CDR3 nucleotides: TGTGCCAGTAGTAGGGACAGGGTTGGTGGTAGCAATCAGCCCCAGCATTTT. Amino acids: CASSRDRVGGSNQPQHF.

The CDR3 loop reads CATSDLNRNTDTQYF. The CDR3 DNA reads as TGTGCCACCAGTGATTTGAACAGGAACACAGATACGCAGTATTTT. This chain uses TRBV24-1 with TRBJ2-3; D may be TRBD1 (5 bases). The V gene lost 0 bases and the J gene lost 2 bases, with 8 bases spanning the gap. The CDR3 loop spans 15 amino acids. The germline V gene encodes CDR1 KGHDR and CDR2 SFDVKD.

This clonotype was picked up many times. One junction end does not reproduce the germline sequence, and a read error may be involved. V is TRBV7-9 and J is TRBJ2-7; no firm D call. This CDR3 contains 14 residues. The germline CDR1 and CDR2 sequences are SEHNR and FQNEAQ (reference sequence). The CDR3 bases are TGTGCAAGCAGTCGGCTCTTTGATCGCTACGAGCAGTACTTC. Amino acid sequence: CASSRLFDRYEQYF.

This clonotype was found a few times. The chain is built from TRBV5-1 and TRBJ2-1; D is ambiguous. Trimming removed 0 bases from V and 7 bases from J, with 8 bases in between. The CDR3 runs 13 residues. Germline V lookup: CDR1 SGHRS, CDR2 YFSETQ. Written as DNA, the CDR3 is TGCGCCAGCAGCTTGGATGTCGCGAATGAGCAGTTCTTC. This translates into CASSLDVANEQFF.

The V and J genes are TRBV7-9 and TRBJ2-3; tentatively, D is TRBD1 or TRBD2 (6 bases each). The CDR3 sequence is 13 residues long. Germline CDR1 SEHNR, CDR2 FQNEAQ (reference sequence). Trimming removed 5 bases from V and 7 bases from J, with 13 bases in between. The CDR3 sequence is CASSAGTLNTQYF. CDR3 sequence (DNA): TGTGCCAGCAGCGCGGGGACACTAAATACGCAGTATTTT.

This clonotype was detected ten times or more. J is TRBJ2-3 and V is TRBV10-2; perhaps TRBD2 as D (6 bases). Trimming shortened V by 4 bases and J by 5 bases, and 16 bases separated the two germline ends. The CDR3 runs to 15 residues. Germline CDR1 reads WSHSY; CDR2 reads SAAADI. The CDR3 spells CASSATSIGRDTQYF. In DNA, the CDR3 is TGCGCCAGCAGTGCCACTAGCATAGGTAGAGATACGCAGTATTTT.

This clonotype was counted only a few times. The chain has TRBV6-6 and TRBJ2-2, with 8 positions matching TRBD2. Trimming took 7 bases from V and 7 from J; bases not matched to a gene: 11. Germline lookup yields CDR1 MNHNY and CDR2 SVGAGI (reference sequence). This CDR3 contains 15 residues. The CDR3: CASTPILAGLGELFF. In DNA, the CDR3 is TGTGCCAGCACCCCGATCCTAGCGGGCCTCGGGGAGCTGTTTTTT.

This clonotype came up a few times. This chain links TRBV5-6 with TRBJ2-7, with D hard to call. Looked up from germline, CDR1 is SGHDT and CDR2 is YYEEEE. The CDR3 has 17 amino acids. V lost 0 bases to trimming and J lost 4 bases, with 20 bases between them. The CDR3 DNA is TGTGCCAGCAGCTTGGCAACTTCCCTGGCGGTTGATTACGAGCAGTACTTC. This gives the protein CASSLATSLAVDYEQYF.

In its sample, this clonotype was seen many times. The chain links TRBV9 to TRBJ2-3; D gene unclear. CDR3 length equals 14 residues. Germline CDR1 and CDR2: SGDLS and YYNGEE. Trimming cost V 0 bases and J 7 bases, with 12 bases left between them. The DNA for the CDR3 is TGTGCCAGCAGCGTAGAGATGAATTGGAATACGCAGTATTTT. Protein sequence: CASSVEMNWNTQYF.

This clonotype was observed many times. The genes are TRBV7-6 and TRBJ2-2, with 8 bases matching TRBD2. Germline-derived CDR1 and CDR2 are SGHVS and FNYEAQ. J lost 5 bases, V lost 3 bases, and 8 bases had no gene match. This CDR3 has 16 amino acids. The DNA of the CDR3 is TGTGCCAGCAGCTTCATCGGGGGGGCCGGGACCGGGGAGCTGTTTTTT. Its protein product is CASSFIGGAGTGELFF.

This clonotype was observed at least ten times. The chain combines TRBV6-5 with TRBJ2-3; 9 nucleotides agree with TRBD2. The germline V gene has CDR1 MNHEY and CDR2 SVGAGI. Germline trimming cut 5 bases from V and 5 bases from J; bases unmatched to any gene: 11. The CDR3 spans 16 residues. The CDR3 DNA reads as TGTGCCAGCAGTACGGGGAGCGGGGGGCTCGGAGATACGCAGTATTTT. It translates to CASSTGSGGLGDTQYF.